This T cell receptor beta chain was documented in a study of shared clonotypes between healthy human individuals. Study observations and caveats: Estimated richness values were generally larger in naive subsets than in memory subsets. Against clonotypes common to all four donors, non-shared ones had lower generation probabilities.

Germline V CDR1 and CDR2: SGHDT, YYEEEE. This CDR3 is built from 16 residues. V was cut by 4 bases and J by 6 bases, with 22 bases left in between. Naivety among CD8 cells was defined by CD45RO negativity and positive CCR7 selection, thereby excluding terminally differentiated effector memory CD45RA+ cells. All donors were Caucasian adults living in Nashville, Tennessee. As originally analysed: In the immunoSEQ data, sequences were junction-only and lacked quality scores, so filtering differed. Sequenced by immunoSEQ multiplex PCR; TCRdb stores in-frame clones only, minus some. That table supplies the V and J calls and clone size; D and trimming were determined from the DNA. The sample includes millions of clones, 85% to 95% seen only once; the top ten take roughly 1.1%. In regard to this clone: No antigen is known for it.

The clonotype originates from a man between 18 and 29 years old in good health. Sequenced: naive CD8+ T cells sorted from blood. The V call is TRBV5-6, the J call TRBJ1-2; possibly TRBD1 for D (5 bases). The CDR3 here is CASSLARDVPYHGYTF. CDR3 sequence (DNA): TGTGCCAGCAGCCTGGCGAGGGACGTACCGTACCATGGCTACACCTTC.